The 21 T cell receptor beta chains given below trace back to one sample, sequenced in a study of cytomegalovirus exposure and HLA in healthy donors. PCR was performed using 60 Vbeta and 13 Jbeta primers. Using immunoSEQ multiplex PCR, the repertoire was profiled, and TCRdb retains in-frame clones only, with some absent. The sample consists of around 110,000 clones, approximately 67% of them appearing once. The sample consisted of PBMCs. The receptors originated from a young man in good health and CMV-seronegative.

A remark on this clone: The junction does not match germline at one end; this may be a read error. This chain joins TRBV10-3 and TRBJ2-7, with 10 bases aligning to TRBD2. CDR3 length: 15 amino acids. The V gene's germline CDR1 is ENHRY and CDR2 SYGVKD. CDR3 sequence (DNA): TGTTCCATCAGTGCCGAAGCGGGAGGGTCCTACGAGCAGTACTTC. Translated: CSISAEAGGSYEQYF.

There are a few counts of this clone. The chain links TRBV6-1 to TRBJ2-7, with 8 bases lining up with TRBD2. The length of the CDR3 is 15 residues. V shed 4 bases, J shed 3 bases, and the junction held 8 bases outside the gene matches. CDR1 is MNHNS, CDR2 SASEGT, per germline. As DNA, the CDR3 is TGTGCCAGCAGTGCCCGGGAGGGCAGGCTCTACGAGCAGTACTTC. This sequence encodes CASSAREGRLYEQYF.

The chain uses TRBV30 and TRBJ1-1; no clear D gene. V was clipped by 6 bases and J by 8 bases, with 13 bases between them. The CDR3 has 11 amino acids. The germline CDR1 and CDR2 sequences are GTSNPN and SVGIG (reference sequence). This chain's CDR3 is CACSPREEAFF. The CDR3 nucleotides read TGTGCCTGCTCACCTAGGGAGGAAGCTTTCTTT. The full variable domain, with the rest looked up from reference TRBV30 and TRBJ1-1, is SQTIHQWPATLVQPVGSPLSLECTVEGTSNPNLYWYRQAAGRGLQLLFYSVGIGQISSEVPQNLSASRPQDRQFILSSKKLLLSDSGFYLCACSPREEAFFGQGTRLTVV.

The CDR3 DNA is TGTGCCAGCAGTAAGAACTTCGGGACAGCATACGAGCAGTACTTC. Amino acid sequence: CASSKNFGTAYEQYF. This chain links TRBV6-5 with TRBJ2-7; 7 nucleotides line up with TRBD1. The CDR3 loop spans 15 amino acids. CDR1 MNHEY and CDR2 SVGAGI come from the germline V gene. Trimming removed 5 bases from V and 4 bases from J; junction bases left unmatched: 11.

The rearrangement joins TRBV6-5 to TRBJ1-5; D is possibly TRBD1 (5 bases). This CDR3 contains 14 residues. The V gene's germline CDR1 is MNHEY and CDR2 SVGAGI. Trimming removed 2 bases at V and 8 bases at J, with 13 bases between. In DNA, the CDR3 is TGTGCCAGCAGTTACCCGGGCGGGGGGAAGCCCCAGCATTTT. Translated, it gives CASSYPGGGKPQHF.

Written as DNA, the CDR3 is TGTGCCAGTTCGGAGTCTAGCGCATCCTACGAGCAGTACTTC. This encodes CASSESSASYEQYF. The rearrangement links TRBV7-9 to TRBJ2-7, with a possible D match to TRBD2 (6 bases). Germline assignment: CDR1 SEHNR and CDR2 FQNEAQ (reference sequence). Trimming cost V 9 bases and J 1 base, with 16 bases left between them. CDR3 size: 14 residues. Together with reference TRBV7-9 and TRBJ2-7, the CDR3 gives the full variable domain: DTGVSQNPRHKITKRGQNVTFRCDPISEHNRLYWYRQTLGQGPEFLTYFQNEAQLEKSRLLSDRFSAERPKGSFSTLEIQRTEQGDSAMYLCASSESSASYEQYFGPGTRLTVT.

This chain's CDR3 is CAIIPGRRESEQYF. The CDR3, as DNA: TGTGCCATCATACCCGGTCGACGGGAAAGCGAGCAGTACTTC. The V call is TRBV19, the J call TRBJ2-7; D is perhaps TRBD2 (5 bases). CDR1 is LNHDA and CDR2 is SQIVND in the germline V gene (reference sequence). V gave up 10 bases and J gave up 6 bases, with 22 bases separating them. The CDR3 spans 14 residues.

This chain joins TRBV5-6 and TRBJ1-5, with D uncertain. In germline, CDR1 is SGHDT, CDR2 YYEEEE. With 2 bases removed from V and 1 base from J, the gap between germline ends came to 7 bases. The CDR3 loop spans 14 amino acids. The CDR3 reads CASSFGRSNQPQHF. CDR3 sequence (DNA): TGTGCCAGCAGCTTTGGCCGAAGCAATCAGCCCCAGCATTTT.

The chain employs TRBV21-1 and TRBJ2-3; the table's D call, TRBD1, has no DNA check behind it. TRBV21-1 is a pseudogene locus. The CDR3 consists of 15 residues. CDR3 in DNA: TGTGCCAGCAGCAAATGGCAGGGGCGCACAGATACGCAGTATTTT. This encodes CASSKWQGRTDTQYF.

This clone appeared a single time. The V call is TRBV5-1, the J call TRBJ2-7; no clear D. The germline CDR1 and CDR2 sequences are SGHRS and YFSETQ. The CDR3 extends over 14 amino acids. Trimming took 1 base from V and 5 from J, leaving 13 bases between them. CDR3 loop: CASSLSGPWDEQYF. The CDR3 bases are TGCGCCAGCAGCTTGAGTGGGCCATGGGACGAGCAGTACTTC.

The chain recombines TRBV5-1 with TRBJ2-5, with D uncertain. Germline CDR1 reads SGHRS; CDR2 reads YFSETQ. Trimming shortened V by 0 bases and J by 7 bases, and 13 bases separated the two germline ends. The CDR3 runs to 14 residues. The chain's CDR3 is CASSLVSEVGTQYF. Here the CDR3 DNA reads TGCGCCAGCAGCTTGGTGTCCGAGGTGGGGACCCAGTACTTC. The complete variable domain, with remaining parts taken from reference TRBV5-1 and TRBJ2-5, reads KAGVTQTPRYLIKTRGQQVTLSCSPISGHRSVSWYQQTPGQGLQFLFEYFSETQRNKGNFPGRFSGRQFSNSRSEMNVSTLELGDSALYLCASSLVSEVGTQYFGPGTRLLVL.

The CDR3 loop is CASGDSPYEQYF. The DNA for the CDR3 is TGTGCCAGTGGGGACTCCCCCTACGAGCAGTACTTC. The chain employs TRBV6-6 and TRBJ2-7; D perhaps matches TRBD2 (6 bases). The ends were cut back, 9 bases at V and 2 bases at J, with 11 bases in the middle. The CDR3 loop spans 12 amino acids. Germline V gene lookup returns CDR1 MNHNY and CDR2 SVGAGI (reference sequence).

In this sample, this clone turned up a few times. Other DNA sequences in the sample encode the same CDR3. The rearrangement links TRBV5-1 to TRBJ2-1; tentatively, D is TRBD2 (6 bases). CDR1 and CDR2 (germline): SGHRS, YFSETQ. CDR3 length: 15 residues. The V gene lost 5 bases and the J gene lost 4 bases, with 16 bases spanning the gap. CDR3 in DNA: TGCGCCAGCAGATCATTAGCGGCCCTTTACAATGAGCAGTTCTTC. This translates into CASRSLAALYNEQFF.

Only a few counts were recorded for this clone. This chain links TRBV29-1 with TRBJ1-1, with D possibly being TRBD1 (5 bases). Germline lookup yields CDR1 SQVTM and CDR2 ANQGSEA. The CDR3 contains 12 residues. Trimming cost V 0 bases and J 11 bases, with 13 bases left between them. CDR3 nucleotides: TGCAGCGTTGAAGATCCGGGGGAAGGGGCTTTCTTT. Its translation is CSVEDPGEGAFF.

This clone was counted a few times. The rearrangement links TRBV19 to TRBJ2-1; D may be TRBD2 (5 bases). Trimming took off 4 bases at V and 10 bases at J, with 8 bases between the two ends. The V gene's germline CDR1 is LNHDA and CDR2 SQIVND (reference sequence). The CDR3 has 11 amino acids. CDR3 region: CASSTSWEQFF. As DNA, the CDR3 is TGTGCCAGTAGTACTAGCTGGGAGCAGTTCTTC.

The chain is built from TRBV11-2 and TRBJ2-3, with D possibly TRBD1 on 6 matching bases. Deletions cut 6 bases from V and 4 bases from J, with 14 bases between. The CDR3 loop spans 14 amino acids. The V gene's germline CDR1 is SGHAT and CDR2 FQNNGV. CDR3 sequence reads: CASSQNRVSDTQYF. CDR3 nucleotide sequence: TGTGCCAGCAGTCAGAACAGGGTTTCAGATACGCAGTATTTT.

The chain couples TRBV5-4 to TRBJ2-7; 15 positions match TRBD2. CDR3 length: 16 amino acids. Unmatched junction bases numbered 5, after V lost 4 bases and J lost 3 bases. CDR1 is SGHNT, CDR2 YYREEE, per germline (reference sequence). CDR3 sequence (DNA): TGTGCCAGCAGCCCTCCGGGACTAGCGGGAGGCTACGAGCAGTACTTC. Translating gives CASSPPGLAGGYEQYF.

V gene TRBV7-6 combines with J gene TRBJ2-5; perhaps TRBD2 as D (5 bases). There are 13 residues in the CDR3. Looked up from germline, CDR1 is SGHVS and CDR2 is FNYEAQ. V lost 5 bases, J lost 3 bases, and 10 bases lay in between. For the CDR3, the DNA is TGTGCCAGCAGCACGACGAGGGAAGAGACCCAGTACTTC. This translates into CASSTTREETQYF. Together with reference TRBV7-6 and TRBJ2-5, the CDR3 gives the full variable domain: GAGVSQSPRYKVTKRGQDVALRCDPISGHVSLYWYRQALGQGPEFLTYFNYEAQQDKSGLPNDRFSAERPEGSISTLTIQRTEQRDSAMYRCASSTTREETQYFGPGTRLLVL.

This sequence joins TRBV10-3 and TRBJ2-3, with 8 bases identical to TRBD2. The germline V gene has CDR1 ENHRY and CDR2 SYGVKD. The CDR3 is 13 residues long. The ends lost 6 bases at V and 5 bases at J; junction bases unmatched: 4. CDR3 protein: CAISPTSVDTQYF. DNA of the CDR3: TGTGCCATCAGCCCGACTAGCGTAGATACGCAGTATTTT.

In its sample, this clone was seen a few times. The rearrangement joins TRBV7-9 to TRBJ2-7; 8 nucleotides agree with TRBD2. The CDR3 sequence is 17 residues long. Unmatched junction bases numbered 8, after V lost 0 bases and J lost 1 base. CDR1 SEHNR and CDR2 FQNEAQ come from the germline V gene (reference sequence). DNA of the CDR3: TGTGCCAGCAGCTTAGCGTCGGGGGGGGCTGAATCCTACGAGCAGTACTTC. It specifies CASSLASGGAESYEQYF.

V and J are TRBV7-8 and TRBJ2-7; the D gene is possibly TRBD2 (6 bases). Trimming removed 1 base at V and 6 bases at J, with 22 bases between. The CDR3 runs to 17 residues. The germline gives CDR1 SGHVS, CDR2 FQNEAQ. The CDR3 nucleotides are TGTGCCAGCAGCTTAGGGGCCGGTCTCGGGAGAGGACGCGAGCAGTACTTC. Amino acids: CASSLGAGLGRGREQYF.